A selection of T cell receptor beta chains follows, all from one sample in a study of T cell changes during pregnancy in multiple sclerosis. TCRdb's copy holds only in-frame clones and misses some; the assay was immunoSEQ multiplex PCR. Counted here are about 110,000 clones, around 90% occurring once; the ten biggest clones make up approximately 1.6%. The sample in question was peripheral blood, obtained after pregnancy. The receptor set was obtained from a female donor with multiple sclerosis, enrolled in a pregnancy study. Both conserved end residues are part of each CDR3. Each record gives: D gene, J gene, clone size, V gene, CDR3 protein, CDR3 DNA. A D gene is named only where the DNA matches it firmly. The size field is filled for only some rows; it gives once, few, many or a size class.

>NA|TRBJ1-1|NA|TRBV30
CAWKRRDLDSNEAFF
TGTGCCTGGAAACGACGGGATCTCGACTCGAATGAAGCTTTCTTT
>TRBD1|TRBJ1-2|NA|TRBV27
CASSFTGGYYGYTF
TGTGCCAGCAGTTTCACAGGGGGCTACTATGGCTACACCTTC
>NA|TRBJ1-1|NA|TRBV15
CATSRDPGANTEAFF
TGTGCCACCAGCAGAGATCCGGGAGCGAACACTGAAGCTTTCTTT
>NA|TRBJ2-5|NA|TRBV7-2
CASSFYTPRIFQETQYF
TGTGCCAGCAGCTTTTATACCCCGCGGATTTTCCAAGAGACCCAGTACTTC
>NA|TRBJ1-4|NA|TRBV15
CATSRERGKVEKLFF
TGTGCCACCAGCAGAGAGCGGGGAAAAGTTGAAAAACTGTTTTTT
>NA|TRBJ2-5|NA|TRBV5-1
CASTRALQETQYF
TGCGCCAGCACCAGGGCCCTTCAAGAGACCCAGTACTTC
>NA|TRBJ1-5|NA|TRBV28
CASSLWGRGAAQPQHF
TGTGCCAGCAGTTTATGGGGGCGGGGGGCGGCTCAGCCCCAGCATTTT
>NA|TRBJ1-1|NA|TRBV2
CASSEALTGLNTEAFF
TGTGCCAGCAGTGAAGCGCTTACAGGGCTGAACACTGAAGCTTTCTTT
>NA|TRBJ1-4|NA|TRBV6-1
CASSRSGGSNEKLFF
TGTGCCAGCAGCAGGTCTGGCGGGTCTAATGAAAAACTGTTTTTT
>NA|TRBJ2-2|NA|TRBV10-3
CASGGRDTGELFF
TGTGCCTCCGGCGGGCGCGACACCGGGGAGCTGTTTTTT
>TRBD1|TRBJ2-3|NA|TRBV30
CAWSTTGLSTDTQYF
TGTGCCTGGAGTACGACAGGGCTTAGTACAGATACGCAGTATTTT
>NA|TRBJ2-3|once|TRBV27
CASSLSAGIASTDTQYF
TGTGCCAGCAGTTTATCGGCGGGGATAGCTAGCACAGATACGCAGTATTTT
>TRBD2|TRBJ2-3|NA|TRBV4-2
CASSQEATAGATDTQYF
TGTGCCAGCAGCCAAGAGGCGACAGCGGGGGCCACGGATACGCAGTATTTT
>TRBD2|TRBJ2-2|NA|TRBV5-1
CASSGPSGSDGELFF
TGCGCCAGCAGCGGGCCTAGCGGGAGTGACGGGGAGCTGTTTTTT
>NA|TRBJ2-7|once|TRBV7-2
CASSFTSHSSYEQYF
TGTGCCAGCAGCTTCACTTCCCATAGCTCCTACGAGCAGTACTTC
>NA|TRBJ2-5|NA|TRBV4-1
CASSQSMRDQETQYF
TGCGCCAGCAGCCAGTCCATGCGGGACCAAGAGACCCAGTACTTC
>NA|TRBJ2-5|once|TRBV27
CASGSYRLAQYF
TGTGCCAGCGGGTCCTACCGACTGGCCCAGTACTTC
>NA|TRBJ1-5|NA|TRBV28
CASSFGKTGSRNQPQHF
TGTGCCAGCAGTTTCGGGAAAACAGGGTCCCGCAATCAGCCCCAGCATTTT
>NA|TRBJ2-7|NA|TRBV2
CASSELRSLNF
TGTGCCAGCAGTGAATTACGAAGCCTGAACTTC
>NA|TRBJ1-1|NA|TRBV6-5
CASSNAPGGSREAFF
TGTGCCAGCAGCAACGCCCCGGGGGGCAGTCGGGAAGCTTTCTTT
>NA|TRBJ2-5|once|TRBV5-4
CASSLEAGGTQYF
TGTGCCAGCAGCTTGGAAGCCGGGGGGACCCAGTACTTC
>TRBD2|TRBJ2-1|NA|TRBV9
CASSMTSGSYNEQFF
TGTGCCAGCAGCATGACTAGCGGGAGTTACAATGAGCAGTTCTTC
>TRBD1|TRBJ1-2|NA|TRBV28
CASSPYRGTYGYTF
TGTGCCAGCAGTCCCTACAGGGGAACCTATGGCTACACCTTC
>NA|TRBJ2-7|NA|TRBV21-1
CAPDRVGLLEQYF
TGTGCCCCCGACAGGGTGGGCCTCCTCGAGCAGTACTTC
>TRBD2|TRBJ2-1|once|TRBV14
CASSQNSPGLASYNEQFF
TGTGCCAGCAGCCAAAATTCTCCGGGACTAGCGTCCTACAATGAGCAGTTCTTC
>TRBD2|TRBJ2-1|NA|TRBV30
CAWWRGGWEQFF
TGTGCCTGGTGGCGGGGGGGGTGGGAGCAGTTCTTC
>NA|TRBJ1-6|NA|TRBV11-2
CASSLELGAPLHF
TGTGCCAGCAGCTTAGAATTGGGCGCTCCCCTCCACTTT
>TRBD1|TRBJ2-7|NA|TRBV13
CASSLEAGTVGEQYF
TGTGCCAGCAGCTTAGAGGCTGGGACAGTCGGCGAGCAGTACTTC
>TRBD1|TRBJ1-4|NA|TRBV4-1
CASSQGTGGSANEKLFF
TGCGCCAGCAGCCAGGGGACAGGGGGCTCAGCTAATGAAAAACTGTTTTTT
>TRBD1|TRBJ1-4|NA|TRBV5-1
CASSYRGEKLFF
TGCGCCAGCAGCTACAGGGGTGAAAAACTGTTTTTT
>NA|TRBJ1-5|NA|TRBV4-2
CASSQDNYSNQPQHF
TGTGCCAGCAGCCAAGACAACTATAGCAATCAGCCCCAGCATTTT
>NA|TRBJ2-2|NA|TRBV5-1
CASSLAQGNTGELFF
TGCGCCAGCAGCTTGGCCCAGGGGAACACCGGGGAGCTGTTTTTT
>TRBD1|TRBJ1-1|NA|TRBV19
CASSFRYRGSTEAFF
TGTGCCAGTAGTTTCCGTTACAGGGGCTCCACTGAAGCTTTCTTT
>TRBD2|TRBJ2-1|NA|TRBV7-3
CASSPAPSGGYNEQFF
TGTGCCAGCAGCCCGGCACCATCGGGGGGGTACAATGAGCAGTTCTTC
>TRBD1|TRBJ1-2|once|TRBV14
CASSQLHRGGYTF
TGTGCCAGCAGCCAACTACACAGGGGCGGCTACACCTTC
>NA|TRBJ1-6|NA|TRBV14
CASSSIGGSPLHF
TGTGCCAGCAGCTCTATAGGGGGATCACCCCTCCACTTT
>TRBD1|TRBJ1-4|NA|TRBV25-1
CASSVHRGNEKLFF
TGTGCCAGCAGTGTGCACAGGGGTAATGAAAAACTGTTTTTT
>NA|TRBJ1-5|NA|TRBV21-1
CASSDRDRGNQPQHF
TGTGCCAGCAGCGACCGGGACAGGGGCAATCAGCCCCAGCATTTT
>TRBD2|TRBJ2-2|once|TRBV4-1
CASSQREGKDTGELFF
TGCGCCAGCAGCCAGCGGGAGGGAAAAGACACCGGGGAGCTGTTTTTT
>NA|TRBJ2-6|NA|TRBV13
CASSLTLSVRSGANVLTF
TGTGCCAGCAGCTTAACCCTTTCCGTGCGATCTGGGGCCAACGTCCTGACTTTC
>TRBD2|TRBJ2-2|few|TRBV28
CASIGGSLSGELFF
TGTGCCAGCATCGGGGGGAGTTTATCCGGGGAGCTGTTTTTT
>TRBD1|TRBJ1-4|few|TRBV30
CAWMPLHGTADEKLFF
TGTGCCTGGATGCCACTTCACGGGACAGCGGATGAAAAACTGTTTTTT
>NA|TRBJ1-2|few|TRBV19
CASSRTDPSGYTF
TGTGCCAGTAGTCGGACAGATCCGTCCGGCTACACCTTC
>NA|TRBJ2-1|NA|TRBV19
CASNSVGFHNEQFF
TGTGCCAGTAATAGCGTAGGATTCCACAATGAGCAGTTCTTC
>TRBD2|TRBJ2-7|NA|TRBV10-1
CASSVGGTSVREQYF
TGCGCCAGCAGTGTCGGAGGGACTAGCGTTCGGGAGCAGTACTTC
>TRBD2|TRBJ2-7|NA|TRBV6-1
CASSVTSGRPHETNF
TGTGCCAGCAGTGTTACTAGCGGGAGGCCCCACGAGACGAACTTC
>NA|TRBJ1-6|NA|TRBV30
CAWSVDSSYNSPLHF
TGTGCCTGGAGTGTGGACAGCAGCTATAATTCACCCCTCCACTTT
>NA|TRBJ1-5|NA|TRBV6-6
CASSYSGGGNQPQHF
TGTGCCAGCAGTTACTCAGGGGGTGGCAATCAGCCCCAGCATTTT
>NA|TRBJ1-1|NA|TRBV19
CASSIRQGNTEAFF
TGTGCCAGTAGTATCCGCCAGGGGAACACTGAAGCTTTCTTT
>NA|TRBJ1-2|once|TRBV7-6
CASSALGREGYGYTF
TGTGCCAGCAGCGCCTTAGGCAGGGAGGGATATGGCTACACCTTC
>NA|TRBJ1-5|NA|TRBV30
CAWREGVSNQPQHF
TGTGCCTGGAGAGAGGGGGTAAGCAATCAGCCCCAGCATTTT
>NA|TRBJ1-3|once|TRBV9
CASSVGWGGSGNTIYF
TGTGCCAGCAGCGTAGGGTGGGGGGGGAGTGGAAACACCATATATTTT
>TRBD1|TRBJ2-3|NA|TRBV7-2
CASSLGVRTGQTSTDTQYF
TGTGCCAGCAGCTTAGGCGTGAGAACGGGACAGACTAGCACAGATACGCAGTATTTT